This T cell receptor beta chain was found in a study of cytomegalovirus exposure and HLA in healthy donors. Everyone who donated was a healthy bone marrow donor. Trimming removed 1 base from V and 0 bases from J, with 6 bases in between. The CDR3 consists of 14 residues. Germline lookup yields CDR1 SEHNR and CDR2 FQNEAQ (reference sequence). Regarding this clone: Its antigen remains unidentified.

Both 60 Vbeta primers and 13 Jbeta primers went into the PCR. Repertoires were generated with immunoSEQ multiplex PCR, while TCRdb's copy carries only in-frame clones and drops some. The sample records under 150,000 clones, more than 75% being singletons. General study points: The study labeled 150 to 200 TCR beta chains cytomegalovirus-associated. For cytomegalovirus status, the classifier reportedly gave diagnoses with high specificity and sensitivity.

This receptor was identified in a male donor in good health and CMV-seronegative. The sequencing input was PBMCs. This chain joins TRBV7-9 and TRBJ1-1; a possible D gene is TRBD1 (6 bases). The CDR3 DNA reads TGTGCCAGCAGCTTAGGGACAGTGAACACTGAAGCTTTCTTT. It encodes CASSLGTVNTEAFF.